Below, 5 T cell receptor beta chains from the same sample are listed, as sequenced in a study of blood T cell repertoires in COVID-19. Profiling relied on immunoSEQ multiplex PCR, and the TCRdb table lists in-frame clones only, not all of them. The sample records about 150,000 clones, over 65% being singletons. Sequenced material: peripheral blood. These receptors came from a man aged 80 or over with acute or convalescent COVID-19.

The CDR3 nucleotides read TGTGCCAGCAGCGTAACCCTAACAGGGCTCGAGCAGTACTTC. As protein: CASSVTLTGLEQYF. The chain is built from TRBV9 and TRBJ2-7, with a possible D match to TRBD1 (6 bases). The CDR3 sequence is 14 residues long. Germline V CDR1 and CDR2: SGDLS, YYNGEE. V was trimmed by 1 base and J by 6 bases, leaving 14 bases between them.

This rearrangement joins TRBV4-2 to TRBJ1-2, with D unresolved. CDR3 length equals 15 residues. Germline values: CDR1 LGHNA, CDR2 YNFKEQ. Trimming removed 0 bases from V and 1 base from J, with 9 bases in between. CDR3 nucleotide sequence: TGTGCCAGCAGCCAAGACCGTTCAGATAACTATGGCTACACCTTC. Amino acid sequence: CASSQDRSDNYGYTF.

The V and J genes are TRBV28 and TRBJ1-4; D is undetermined. Trimming stripped 5 bases from V and 1 base from J, with 14 bases between. The CDR3 is made up of 16 amino acids. Germline values: CDR1 MDHEN, CDR2 SYDVKM. CDR3 sequence: CASSDPVEGTNEKLFF. CDR3 sequence (DNA): TGTGCCAGCAGTGACCCCGTGGAGGGAACTAATGAAAAACTGTTTTTT.

The rearrangement uses TRBV6-2 or TRBV6-3 and TRBJ2-5; 8 positions agree with TRBD1. The trim removed 5 bases at V and 1 base at J, leaving 6 bases unmatched. CDR3 length: 15 residues. Looked up from germline, CDR1 is MNHEY and CDR2 is SVGEGT. The CDR3: CASSRDRGLQETQYF. The CDR3 DNA is TGTGCCAGCAGTCGTGACAGGGGTCTCCAAGAGACCCAGTACTTC.

The J gene is TRBJ2-5, the V gene TRBV5-1; 8 bases agree with TRBD2. Germline V CDR1 and CDR2: SGHRS, YFSETQ. The CDR3 is 16 amino acids. After removal of 5 bases from V and 4 bases from J, the junction contained 13 bases not matched to a gene. CDR3 sequence: CASSLPRGGPGETQYF. The CDR3 DNA reads TGCGCCAGCAGTCTCCCGCGCGGGGGGCCGGGAGAGACCCAGTACTTC.